Listed below are T cell receptor beta chains from one sample, sequenced in a study of human T cells and chemical hapten exposure. TCRdb re-called the 5' RACE reads through MiXCR, storing one row per CDR3 protein. Of 110,000 or so distinct CDR3 sequences in the sample, approximately 19% are singletons; the top ten hold approximately 2.8%. The receptors originated from a human donor in good health. Each CDR3 is given with its conserved first and last residue. A D gene is named only where the DNA matches it firmly. Clone size is shown for a subset of rows, as once, few, many or a class of expanded clone.

>TRBJ1-2|-|-|TRBV20-1
TGCAGTGCTAGAGACAGGGATAACTATGGCTACACCTTC
CSARDRDNYGYTF
>TRBJ2-1|-|-|TRBV11-2
TGTGCCAGCAGCTTAGTCGCCGTAATCCCGTCTCGTGAGCAGTTCTTC
CASSLVAVIPSREQFF
>TRBJ2-5|few|TRBD2|TRBV9
TGTGCCAGCAGCCCAGGACTAGCGGGTATCAAAGAGACCCAGTACTTC
CASSPGLAGIKETQYF
>TRBJ2-7|-|-|TRBV30
TGTGCCTGGAACAATGTACCGGACAAAAGCTCCTACGAGCAGTACTTC
CAWNNVPDKSSYEQYF
>TRBJ1-5|-|-|TRBV20-1
TGCAGTGCTAGAGATAGAGGCAGAGGTGTCCATAGCAATCAGCCCCAGCATTTT
CSARDRGRGVHSNQPQHF
>TRBJ2-1|-|-|TRBV5-1
TGCGCCAGCAGCTTCCGGAGGACCTCCTACAATGAGCAGTTCTTC
CASSFRRTSYNEQFF
>TRBJ2-3|few|-|TRBV28
TGTGCCAGCAGTTTTTTGGCGGTTAGCACAGATACGCAGTATTTT
CASSFLAVSTDTQYF
>TRBJ1-6|few|TRBD1|TRBV10-2
TGCGCCAGCAGTGAGGGGACAGGGACACTTTCACCCCTCCACTTT
CASSEGTGTLSPLHF
>TRBJ2-1|-|-|TRBV12-3/TRBV12-4
TGTGCCAGCTCACCTGGACTTGCCAATGAGCAGTTCTTC
CASSPGLANEQFF
>TRBJ2-7|few|-|TRBV6-1
TGTGCCATCCTTCGACTAGTGGAGGGCGAGCAGTACTTC
CAILRLVEGEQYF
>TRBJ2-1|few|-|TRBV4-1
TGCGCCAGCAGCCGGGGCAGGTTGTACAATGAGCAGTTCTTC
CASSRGRLYNEQFF
>TRBJ2-7|-|TRBD2|TRBV27
TGTGCCAGCAGTTCACTAGCGGGTATCTCCTACGAGCAGTACTTC
CASSSLAGISYEQYF
>TRBJ2-3|few|TRBD2|TRBV3-1
TGTGCCAGCAGCCAAGCAGCGGGAGTGGCAGATACGCAGTATTTT
CASSQAAGVADTQYF
>TRBJ2-7|-|TRBD2|TRBV28
TGTGCCAGCAGTCCCGGGACTAGCGGGAGTTTGCCCTACGAGCAGTACTTC
CASSPGTSGSLPYEQYF
>TRBJ1-1|few|-|TRBV7-9
TGTGCCAGCAGCCCGAGGGGCGGCCCACAGACTGAAGCTTTCTTT
CASSPRGGPQTEAFF
>TRBJ1-1|few|TRBD1|TRBV6-2/TRBV6-3
TGTGCCAGCAGTTTGACAGGGGCCACTGAAGCTTTCTTT
CASSLTGATEAFF
>TRBJ1-1|-|-|TRBV28
TGTGCCAGCAGTTTTGGCCGGGGAACTGAAGCTTTCTTT
CASSFGRGTEAFF
>TRBJ1-2|few|-|TRBV24-1
TGTGCCACCAGTGAAGGTGGGCAGGGCGAGATTAGGAACTATGGCTACACCTTC
CATSEGGQGEIRNYGYTF
>TRBJ1-1|few|TRBD1|TRBV7-8
TGTGCCAGCAGCTTAAGCAGGGGGCTAGGGTATGGTGAAGCTTTCTTT
CASSLSRGLGYGEAFF
>TRBJ2-3|-|-|TRBV11-2
TGTGCCAGCGGTTCTACCACAGATACGCAGTATTTT
CASGSTTDTQYF
>TRBJ2-1|-|-|TRBV30
TGTGCCGTTGATAGCGGTTACAATGAGCAGTTCTTC
CAVDSGYNEQFF
>TRBJ1-3|-|-|TRBV13
TGTGCCAGCAGCTTAGGCCTAGGGTCTGGAAACACCATATATTTT
CASSLGLGSGNTIYF
>TRBJ2-3|-|TRBD2|TRBV7-3
TGTGCCAGCAGCTTAGGGGTCGCGGGGGGGGCCACAGATACGCAGTATTTT
CASSLGVAGGATDTQYF
>TRBJ2-3|-|TRBD1|TRBV10-3
TGTGCCATCAGCCTTAAGCCGGGACAGAACACAGATACGCAGTATTTT
CAISLKPGQNTDTQYF
>TRBJ1-3|-|TRBD1|TRBV20-1
TGCAGTGCTAGAGGGGACAGCCGCTCTGGAAACACCATATATTTT
CSARGDSRSGNTIYF
>TRBJ1-4|-|-|TRBV4-1
TGCGCCAGCAGCCTTACGGGCACTGCAACTAATGAAAAACTGTTTTTT
CASSLTGTATNEKLFF
>TRBJ1-2|-|-|TRBV4-1
TGCGCCAGCAGCCAAGGTGCGGGGGGCGCAGACTATGGCTACACCTTC
CASSQGAGGADYGYTF
>TRBJ2-7|-|TRBD1|TRBV15
TGTGCCACCAGCAGAGATTGGGACAGGGGGTCCTACGAGCAGTACTTC
CATSRDWDRGSYEQYF
>TRBJ2-2|-|-|TRBV9
TGTGCCAGCAGCGCGATATTCACCGGGGAGCTGTTTTTT
CASSAIFTGELFF
>TRBJ2-1|-|-|TRBV6-2/TRBV6-3
TGTGCCAGCAGTTACGAGGGGGGGGCCTACAATGAGCAGTTCTTC
CASSYEGGAYNEQFF
>TRBJ2-3|-|TRBD2|TRBV7-9
TGTGCCAGCAGCTTAGGGAGCGGGAGGGCCGCAGATACGCAGTATTTT
CASSLGSGRAADTQYF
>TRBJ1-3|-|-|TRBV5-6
TGTGCCAGCCAGACTTTCGGAGAGAACGGAAACACCATATATTTT
CASQTFGENGNTIYF
>TRBJ2-2|-|-|TRBV6-2/TRBV6-3
TGTGCCAGCAGTTACGCCAGCGGGGAGCTGTTTTTT
CASSYASGELFF
>TRBJ2-6|-|-|TRBV29-1
TGCAGCGTTGCAAGTATCCAACAGGGAACTGGGGCCAACGTCCTGACTTTC
CSVASIQQGTGANVLTF
>TRBJ2-7|-|TRBD2|TRBV28
TGTGCCAGCAGTTCCCCGTGGTCCAGCGGGAGCTACGAGCAGTACTTC
CASSSPWSSGSYEQYF
>TRBJ2-7|few|-|TRBV28
TGTGCCAGCAGTTTCGAAGGGATATCCTACGAGCAGTACTTC
CASSFEGISYEQYF
>TRBJ2-3|few|TRBD2|TRBV2
TGTGCCAGCAGTGAAACTAGCGGCACAGATACGCAGTATTTT
CASSETSGTDTQYF
>TRBJ2-5|-|-|TRBV7-2
TGTGCCAGCAGCTTAGGGGACACTTGGTACCAAGAGACCCAGTACTTC
CASSLGDTWYQETQYF
>TRBJ2-7|few|-|TRBV18
TGTGCCAGCTCACTTTCGACAGAATACGAGCAGTACTTC
CASSLSTEYEQYF
>TRBJ2-3|-|-|TRBV6-6
TGTGCCAGCAAGGGGGTAGGGAACACAGATACGCAGTATTTT
CASKGVGNTDTQYF
>TRBJ1-5|-|-|TRBV12-3/TRBV12-4
TGTGCCAGCAGTTTCATAGGGGTGAGTCAGCCCCAGCATTTT
CASSFIGVSQPQHF
>TRBJ1-1|-|-|TRBV18
TGTGCCAGCTCACCGGGTGGATCGTACACTGAAGCTTTCTTT
CASSPGGSYTEAFF
>TRBJ2-7|few|TRBD1|TRBV12-3/TRBV12-4
TGTGCCAGTGGAGCCGGGACAGGAGCATACGAGCAGTACTTC
CASGAGTGAYEQYF